This T cell receptor (beta chain) is from a study of cytomegalovirus exposure and HLA in healthy donors (dated by TCRdb to about 2017). Broadly, across the study: An earlier analysis of a few hundred of the donors reported 276 Gb of sequence data and some 110 million unique TCR beta sequences obtained from around 180 million T cells. An early release that covered about 600 HLA-typed donors contained about 300 gigabases of sequencing data and around 85 million unique TCR sequences. Among the roughly 430 genotyped donors, around 81% belonged to the genetic ancestry cluster associated with self-reported Caucasian donors. The study aimed to test whether signatures of past pathogen exposure could be identified by cataloging public T cell receptors. Using immunosequencing, the study profiled T cell repertoires from around 670 subjects and related those repertoires to cytomegalovirus serostatus. Along with the roughly 670-subject first cohort, a separate validation cohort of approximately 110 different subjects was used. To predict cytomegalovirus infection status, the study combined high-throughput TCR immunosequencing, statistical association of individual TCRs with disease status, and machine learning. To study patterns of TCR occurrence, a later analysis re-analyzed previously published TCR beta repertoires from around 660 donors and added high-resolution HLA genotyping. Rather than drawing on any new phenotypic data, the later analysis identified candidate immune exposures from TCR beta sequences and the way those sequences occurred across donors. To decide whether each TCR beta V gene segment behaved as functional or pseudogenic, an earlier analysis of some 540 of the donors relied on high-throughput TCR beta sequencing. Alongside the repertoire data, information on donor age, sex, ethnicity and CMV serostatus was compiled. A later genetic analysis used genome-wide SNP genotypes for about 55% of the 666 donors, treating that subset as a discovery cohort. All discovery cohort repertoires had been generated on a single sequencing platform. HLA typing included class I and class II loci at four-digit resolution. The number of donors typed differed by locus, with 629-630 for A, B, C, DRB1 and DQB1, around 520 for DQA1, 600 to 610 for DPA1, and around 430 for DPB1. A few DR-DQ haplotypes were treated as single units for association and clustering because of strong linkage in the cohort. Across 300 to 400 genotyped donors of the cohort, an average of approximately 240,000 unique TCR beta nucleotide sequences per donor were sequenced, and 15% to 20% of those sequences were non-productive.

Measured from the cysteine to the phenylalanine, the CDR3 is 12 residues long. Only the CDR3 DNA is retained, 36 bases long and in frame from the first base. Per the germline V gene, SGHRS is the CDR1 and YFSETQ is the CDR2. The germline ends are 7 bases apart after V is trimmed by 5 bases and J by 2 bases. Results and caveats for the whole study, not just this receptor: In a later analysis, most CMV-associated TCR beta chains were found to appear HLA-restricted, with HLA associations seemingly driven largely by CMV exposure. A further reported finding was that TCR beta sequences accurately predicted the HLA-A and HLA-B alleles for most subjects in the first cohort. In both the original and validation cohorts, the classifier was reported to diagnose cytomegalovirus status with high specificity and sensitivity. In an earlier analysis of some 540 of the donors, most TCR beta V segments appeared in productive rearrangements about 87% or about 30% of the time, broadly matching IMGT annotations. Because counts were too low, some 17 rarely observed V segments, including chromosome 9 orphons, were excluded from the earlier analysis of about 500 of the donors. Linkage disequilibrium might explain the correlated functional status among segregating V segments, but an unknown experimental factor could not be excluded. Strong co-occurrence of HLA alleles, especially DR and DQ, made assigning TCR associations to individual alleles difficult. Most TCR sequences were seen in very few donors, while some public TCRs were found in many individuals. According to a later genetic analysis, donors in an Asian-associated ancestry cluster had fewer N-insertions in productive TCRs than the roughly 660-donor mean. The presence/absence analyses assumed that sequencing depth was roughly uniform across donors, and that assumption may not be true. The study listed 150 to 200 TCR beta chains as associated with cytomegalovirus. The authors suggested that the approach could potentially be generalized to other disease states and immunological phenotypes. The cohort was sequenced for TCR beta chains only, and without alpha or paired-chain data the features that could be detected were limited. In vitro tests confirmed that a few of the cytomegalovirus-associated TCR beta chains recognize cytomegalovirus antigens. According to a later analysis, parvovirus B19, influenza, CMV and Epstein-Barr virus appeared linked to several top co-occurrence clusters. For the cohort, immune exposure information was limited to CMV serostatus. In a later analysis, the rate of TCR association differed among HLA loci, with DRB1 alleles having the most associated TCRs and HLA-C alleles having the fewest. HLA typing was unavailable for some donors at each locus, so association tests used only the typed subset. A cluster of highly shared sequence variants was judged likely to be a technical artifact of the sequencing pipeline. Some IMGT-functional V segments, including TRBV6-2 and TRBV6-3, could not be told apart with the 87-base-pair reads, so those segments were excluded. A later analysis found that HLA-associated TCR beta chains were more clonally expanded and had lower generation probabilities than equally common non-associated chains. A later genetic analysis associated a missense DCLRE1C variant with V-gene and J-gene trimming of TCR beta chains, and an independent cohort replicated the association. In a later analysis, 16,951 TCR beta sequences were associated with specific HLA alleles at a false discovery rate of 0.05.

In total, roughly 670 healthy bone marrow donors made up the cohort. At the time of sampling, all cohort members were nominally healthy, though unrecorded immune exposures were likely present. The donor tested CMV seronegative and was one of the 352 seronegative cohort members. A peripheral blood sample was provided by each donor, and peripheral blood mononuclear cells were used for TCR beta sequencing. The Qiagen DNeasy Blood Extraction Kit was used to extract genomic DNA from the blood cell samples. Library preparation used the immunoSEQ multiplex PCR assay. For the multiplex PCR, a mixture combining 60 forward primers for TCR Vbeta segments and 13 reverse primers for TCR Jbeta segments was used. A multiplex PCR assay on genomic DNA amplified the CDR3 region of rearranged TCR beta genes. On the Illumina HiSeq System, the amplified TCR beta libraries were sequenced as 87-base-pair reads. Turning to the authors' computational methods: Across the 670 or so repertoires, a later analysis counted tens of millions of unique TCR beta chains, around 10 million of which were shared by at least two donors. To remove PCR and sequencing errors, raw reads were error-corrected and collapsed into unique sequences using a nearest-neighbor algorithm that merged closely related sequences. Alignment of CDR3 sequences to IMGT reference sequences was used to assign V, D and J gene segments. For a sequence to be retained, at least a six-nucleotide match to both a V gene segment and a J gene segment was required. A rearrangement was called productive if the CDR3 had no stop codons and remained in frame with V and J, and every other rearrangement was called non-productive. Following IMGT convention, CDR3 was defined as the stretch from the second conserved V-encoded cysteine to the conserved J-encoded phenylalanine. The earlier analysis of about 590 of the donors excluded sequences that lacked an unambiguous match to a single V gene segment. In an earlier analysis of several hundred of the donors, a V segment was called functional when productive rearrangements were above 56.7%, and segregating when the standard deviation between donors exceeded 5%. A statistical classification framework was developed to diagnose cytomegalovirus status using the catalog of TCR beta chain sequences. In a later analysis, V and J genes were assigned by comparing TCR nucleotide sequences against IMGT/GENE-DB human TR gene sequences. The TCRdist pipeline was used in a later analysis to assign CDR3 sequences and most-parsimonious VDJ recombination scenarios. In a later analysis, each TCR beta chain was defined by its CDR3 amino acid sequence together with its V-gene family, and reads without a unique V-gene family were excluded. As a way to deal with suspected cross-contamination and a sequencing artifact, a later analysis dropped 640 or so nucleotide sequences that were highly shared and had low generation probability. A later analysis calculated a clonal expansion index for each public chain from normalized within-repertoire ranks of inferred template counts. In a later analysis, generation probabilities were computed using a VDJ recombination model fitted to out-of-frame rearrangements, and the results were checked against IGoR. A later analysis scored TCR-TCR, TCR-HLA and TCR-CMV co-occurrence with hypergeometric tests, applying a repertoire-size bias correction to TCR pairs. False discovery rates were estimated in a later analysis by permuting HLA or CMV assignments 20 times. In a later analysis, co-occurring TCRs were grouped using DBSCAN, and TCRdist sequence similarity was added for clustering within HLA-allele-positive subsets. For co-occurrence clustering, repertoires with fewer than 30,000 or more than 120,000 public chains were excluded, along with a handful of repertoires with anomalous nucleotide sharing. TCRdb stores this immuneACCESS table with in-frame sequences only. Part of the clones is absent; in the studies checked, under half of the shortfall reflects unresolved V genes, and no reason is known for the rest. Clone size and the V and J calls come from that table; the DNA yielded D and trimming. The sample yields just over 150,000 clones; 60% to 85% were counted once. Approximately 3.1% of the sample comes from the top ten.

As for this clone: What this receptor recognizes is not known. No per-base quality is available; no much larger clone lies one base away.

The material sequenced was PBMCs. The chain was built from TRBV5-1 and TRBJ1-2; matching of 5 bases hints at TRBD1 as the D gene. This clonotype was sampled from a woman between 40 and 55 years old in good health and CMV-seronegative. The CDR3 reads as follows: CASSGANYGYTF. The DNA sequence follows: TGCGCCAGCAGTGGGGCCAACTATGGCTACACCTTC.